This entry lists 25 T cell receptor beta chains sequenced from one sample in a study of T-cell memory formation after mild COVID-19. TCRdb processed the 5' RACE reads anew with MiXCR; each CDR3 protein has one entry. Of more than 400,000 distinct CDR3 sequences in the sample, around a sixth were seen once. Source material: PBMCs or a T cell subset sorted from them (not recorded which). The source of these receptors is an adult woman who had mild COVID-19 (a few samples of this study predate the infection). Cell type and time point are not known.

This sequence joins TRBV18 and TRBJ1-1, with no clear D. The CDR3 is 16 residues long. V lost 3 bases to trimming and J lost 0 bases, with 14 bases between them. Germline CDR1 KGHSH, CDR2 LQKENI. The chain's CDR3 is CASSPREVNLNTEAFF. In DNA, the CDR3 is TGTGCCAGCTCACCGAGGGAAGTAAACCTGAACACTGAAGCTTTCTTT.

This clonotype was observed a handful of times. The chain links TRBV12-3 or TRBV12-4 to TRBJ1-2; a weak D match, TRBD1 (5 bases). Trimming removed 8 bases from V and 8 bases from J, with 21 bases in between. This CDR3 is built from 14 residues. This CDR3 reads CASRNPGGGTGYTF. As DNA, the CDR3 is TGTGCCAGCCGAAACCCCGGGGGGGGGACGGGCTACACCTTC.

V and J are TRBV20-1 and TRBJ2-7; D is unresolved. The CDR3 sequence is 12 residues long. Trimming took off 2 bases at V and 5 bases at J, with 10 bases between the two ends. CDR1 and CDR2 from the germline V gene are DFQATT and SNEGSKA (reference sequence). The CDR3 DNA reads as TGCAGTGCTAGATGGAAGGCCCACGAGCAGTACTTC. Translation gives CSARWKAHEQYF.

This clonotype was seen a handful of times. The V call is TRBV30, the J call TRBJ1-2, with a possible D match to TRBD1 (5 bases). The CDR3 is made up of 13 amino acids. Per germline, CDR1 GTSNPN and CDR2 SVGIG (reference sequence). V lost 8 bases and J 0 bases, leaving 13 bases between the germline ends. The CDR3 bases are TGTGCCGCTGACAGTATCTCTAACTATGGCTACACCTTC. It is translated as CAADSISNYGYTF.

CDR3 in DNA: TGTGCCAGCACATCCAGCGGTGTATACAATGAGCAGTTCTTC. As protein: CASTSSGVYNEQFF. The V and J genes are TRBV6-5 and TRBJ2-1; tentative D call: TRBD2 (5 bases). The V and J ends lost 7 bases and 4 bases respectively, with 14 bases between them. In germline, CDR1 is MNHEY, CDR2 SVGAGI. CDR3 size: 14 residues.

The J gene is TRBJ2-6, the V gene TRBV18; D remains unclear. CDR3 length: 14 amino acids. From germline, CDR1 is KGHSH and CDR2 LQKENI. V lost 1 base, J lost 1 base, and 2 bases lay in between. Written as DNA, the CDR3 is TGTGCCAGCTCACCACGATCTGGGGCCAACGTCCTGACTTTC. It codes for CASSPRSGANVLTF.

This chain uses TRBV10-3 with TRBJ2-1; D gene ambiguous. Trimming removed 5 bases at V and 7 bases at J, with 6 bases between. The CDR3 runs 11 residues. CDR1 and CDR2 (germline): ENHRY, SYGVKD. CDR3 sequence (DNA): TGTGCCATCAGTAAGGATAATGAGCAGTTCTTC. Its protein product is CAISKDNEQFF.

The chain carries TRBV20-1 and TRBJ1-2; unclear D gene. The ends were cut back, 6 bases at V and 8 bases at J, with 22 bases in the middle. CDR3 length: 14 residues. Germline CDR1 and CDR2: DFQATT and SNEGSKA (reference sequence). Here the CDR3 reads CSAAPRDHSGGYTF. The CDR3 DNA reads as TGCAGTGCCGCACCGCGGGATCACTCCGGGGGCTACACCTTC.

The chain uses TRBV5-1 and TRBJ2-7; D unclear. V was cut by 4 bases and J by 2 bases, with 13 bases left in between. Germline-derived CDR1 and CDR2 are SGHRS and YFSETQ. The CDR3 has 14 amino acids. CDR3 sequence reads: CASSMSGIPYEQYF. DNA for the CDR3: TGCGCCAGCAGCATGTCAGGAATCCCCTACGAGCAGTACTTC.

This clonotype was counted a few times. The CDR3 reads CASSPTAANSYNEQFF. CDR3 nucleotide sequence: TGCGCCAGCAGCCCCACGGCGGCGAACTCCTACAATGAGCAGTTCTTC. The genes are TRBV4-1 and TRBJ2-1, with no clear D. CDR1 is MGHRA and CDR2 is YSYEKL in the germline V gene. The ends were cut back, 4 bases at V and 0 bases at J, with 13 bases in the middle. The CDR3 sequence is 16 residues long.

The chain carries TRBV5-4 and TRBJ2-3; TRBD2 matches 8 bases. Per germline, CDR1 SGHNT and CDR2 YYREEE (reference sequence). The length of the CDR3 is 16 residues. The junction had 5 bases not matched to a gene; V was cut back by 0 bases and J by 2 bases. This CDR3 reads CASSLEAGAFTDTQYF. The DNA of the CDR3 is TGTGCCAGCAGCTTGGAAGCGGGGGCGTTCACAGATACGCAGTATTTT. Full variable domain (missing parts from reference TRBV5-4 and TRBJ2-3): ETGVTQSPTHLIKTRGQQVTLRCSSQSGHNTVSWYQQALGQGPQFIFQYYREEENGRGNFPPRFSGLQFPNYSSELNVNALELDDSALYLCASSLEAGAFTDTQYFGPGTRLTVL.

This clonotype occurred many times. The chain joins TRBV6-2 or TRBV6-3 to TRBJ2-3, with D possibly matching TRBD1 (6 bases). Trimming cost V 4 bases and J 4 bases, with 12 bases left between them. Looked up from germline, CDR1 is MNHEY and CDR2 is SVGEGT. The CDR3 loop spans 14 amino acids. This chain's CDR3 is CASSWNRVADTQYF. For the CDR3, the DNA is TGTGCCAGCAGTTGGAACAGGGTTGCAGATACGCAGTATTTT.

The CDR3 spells CSVGDSTDTQYF. The CDR3 nucleotides read TGCAGCGTTGGAGATAGCACAGATACGCAGTATTTT. The chain joins TRBV29-1 to TRBJ2-3; the D is unclear. Germline CDR1 is SQVTM and CDR2 is ANQGSEA. The CDR3 is made up of 12 amino acids. Deletions cut 4 bases from V and 0 bases from J, with 5 bases between.

The rearrangement uses TRBV30 and TRBJ1-3; a weak D match, TRBD1 (5 bases). Germline loops: CDR1 GTSNPN, CDR2 SVGIG (reference sequence). With 2 bases removed from V and 2 bases from J, the gap between germline ends came to 13 bases. The CDR3 runs to 15 residues. The CDR3 reads CAWSYDSLTGNTIYF. Here the CDR3 DNA reads TGTGCCTGGAGTTATGACAGCCTTACTGGAAACACCATATATTTT.

This clonotype was observed a few times. The chain combines TRBV6-5 with TRBJ1-1; no clear D. Deletions cut 6 bases from V and 1 base from J, with 12 bases between. The germline gives CDR1 MNHEY, CDR2 SVGAGI. The CDR3 loop spans 14 amino acids. This CDR3 reads CASSPGLENTEAFF. CDR3 bases: TGTGCCAGCAGCCCCGGACTGGAGAACACTGAAGCTTTCTTT.

This rearrangement joins TRBV19 to TRBJ2-7, with 9 bases lining up with TRBD2. Germline-derived CDR1 and CDR2 are LNHDA and SQIVND (reference sequence). J lost 5 bases, V lost 6 bases, and 17 bases had no gene match. This CDR3 comprises 17 residues. The CDR3 loop is CASSPTPPGTSRHEQYF. Here the CDR3 DNA reads TGTGCCAGTAGCCCCACGCCTCCCGGGACTAGCAGACACGAGCAGTACTTC.

The chain joins TRBV5-1 to TRBJ1-5; D gene unclear. The V end lost 2 bases, the J end lost 0 bases, and 15 bases lay between the germline ends. The CDR3 spans 17 residues. The germline CDR1 and CDR2 sequences are SGHRS and YFSETQ. Here the CDR3 DNA reads TGCGCCAGCAGCTTCTTTGGCCAGGTCCATAGCAATCAGCCCCAGCATTTT. It codes for CASSFFGQVHSNQPQHF.

The rearrangement uses TRBV7-9 and TRBJ1-1; the D gene is possibly TRBD1 (6 bases). Germline CDR1 is SEHNR and CDR2 is FQNEAQ (reference sequence). V gave up 5 bases and J gave up 6 bases, with 22 bases separating them. CDR3 length: 16 residues. The chain's CDR3 is CASSPPGGRGGAEAFF. The DNA for the CDR3 is TGTGCCAGCAGCCCACCAGGTGGCAGGGGAGGGGCTGAAGCTTTCTTT.

CDR3 region: CSVDTTGSYDTQYF. In nucleotides, the CDR3 is TGCAGCGTTGATACGACAGGGTCATACGATACGCAGTATTTT. V usage is TRBV29-1 and J usage is TRBJ2-3; 7 bases map to TRBD1. Trimming took 3 bases from V and 6 from J; bases not matched to a gene: 9. Germline V gene lookup returns CDR1 SQVTM and CDR2 ANQGSEA. The CDR3 totals 14 residues.

The chain carries TRBV5-1 and TRBJ2-7; 7 nucleotides line up with TRBD1. The trim removed 4 bases at V and 4 bases at J, leaving 5 bases unmatched. This CDR3 has 13 residues. The V gene's germline CDR1 is SGHRS and CDR2 YFSETQ. The CDR3 coding sequence is TGCGCCAGCAGCGGGGACAGCCGATACGAGCAGTACTTC. Residues: CASSGDSRYEQYF.

V and J are TRBV29-1 and TRBJ1-2; tentative D call: TRBD1 (5 bases). Germline CDR1 and CDR2: SQVTM and ANQGSEA. The CDR3 is 12 amino acids. Trimming left V 6 bases short and J 7 bases short, with 15 bases between. The CDR3 nucleotides are TGCAGCGTGGGGGACTCCGGTGGTGGCTACACCTTC. Translated: CSVGDSGGGYTF. The full variable domain, rest sourced from reference TRBV29-1 and TRBJ1-2, is SAVISQKPSRDICQRGTSLTIQCQVDSQVTMMFWYRQQPGQSLTLIATANQGSEATYESGFVIDKFPISRPNLTFSTLTVSNMSPEDSSIYLCSVGDSGGGYTFGSGTRLTVV.

This clonotype was counted many times. The gene calls are TRBV20-1 and TRBJ1-5, with D maybe TRBD1 (5 bases). V was clipped by 8 bases and J by 2 bases, with 10 bases between them. The CDR3 is made up of 12 amino acids. The V gene's germline CDR1 is DFQATT and CDR2 SNEGSKA (reference sequence). Written as DNA, the CDR3 is TGCAGTCAGCGGGGCCGCAATCAGCCCCAGCATTTT. It translates to CSQRGRNQPQHF.

This clonotype was counted many times. This chain joins TRBV3-1 and TRBJ2-2; 12 positions match TRBD2. The CDR3 length is 18 residues. CDR1 and CDR2 (germline): LGHDT, YNNKEL (reference sequence). The ends lost 4 bases at V and 1 base at J; junction bases unmatched: 7. CDR3 sequence reads: CASSRILTSGGNTGELFF. The CDR3 DNA follows: TGTGCCAGCAGCCGCATCCTGACTAGCGGGGGGAACACCGGGGAGCTGTTTTTT.

The V and J genes are TRBV7-2 and TRBJ1-5; TRBD1 agrees at 7 bases. The ends lost 4 bases at V and 11 bases at J; junction bases unmatched: 14. CDR3 length: 15 amino acids. Germline CDR1 is SGHTA and CDR2 is FQGNSA. The CDR3 nucleotides are TGTGCCAGCAGCTCTTCTTGGGGGCGACAGGGCACCCAGCATTTT. Translation: CASSSSWGRQGTQHF.

This clonotype was seen a handful of times. This chain connects TRBV3-1 to TRBJ2-4; no definite D call. This CDR3 region has 14 residues. V gave up 5 bases and J gave up 0 bases, with 8 bases separating them. The V gene's germline CDR1 is LGHDT and CDR2 YNNKEL (reference sequence). CDR3 loop: CASSSDLAKNIQYF. The DNA of the CDR3 is TGTGCCAGCAGCTCCGACTTAGCCAAAAACATTCAGTACTTC.